The 9 T cell receptor beta chains below all came from one sample that was sequenced in a study of blood T cell repertoires in COVID-19. The data were produced by immunoSEQ multiplex PCR, yet TCRdb's version contains in-frame clones alone and is incomplete. The sample yields over 250,000 clones, 88% seen once. Sample: PBMCs or T cells enriched from blood (not recorded which). These receptors originate from a woman aged 45-65 years who had recovered from COVID-19.

V is TRBV14 and J is TRBJ2-1; the D gene is possibly TRBD2 (6 bases). The ends were cut back, 2 bases at V and 2 bases at J, with 13 bases in the middle. This CDR3 spans 16 amino acids. Germline V gene data show CDR1 as SGHDN and CDR2 as FVKESK. The DNA for the CDR3 is TGTGCCAGCAGCCAACTCGGGGCTAGCGCCTACAATGAGCAGTTCTTC. This sequence encodes CASSQLGASAYNEQFF.

The chain joins TRBV19 to TRBJ2-1; 7 nucleotides line up with TRBD2. The CDR3 length is 13 residues. V dropped 10 bases and J dropped 2; count of bases not matched to a gene: 5. Germline CDR1 is LNHDA and CDR2 is SQIVND (reference sequence). The CDR3 here is CATHGLAYNEQFF. CDR3 DNA sequence: TGTGCCACTCATGGACTAGCCTACAATGAGCAGTTCTTC.

CDR3 in amino acids: CASTLTGFGAFF. Here the CDR3 DNA reads TGTGCCAGCACCTTAACAGGGTTTGGTGCTTTCTTT. This sequence joins TRBV6-5 and TRBJ1-1; D is perhaps TRBD1 (6 bases). Germline V gene data show CDR1 as MNHEY and CDR2 as SVGAGI. With 7 bases removed from V and 11 bases from J, the gap between germline ends came to 17 bases. The CDR3 consists of 12 residues.

The V call is TRBV28, the J call TRBJ1-1, with D tentatively TRBD1 (6 bases). V was clipped by 5 bases and J by 1 base, with 26 bases between them. The CDR3 totals 19 residues. Germline lookup yields CDR1 MDHEN and CDR2 SYDVKM. The CDR3 loop is CASSPLHREPHIQNTEAFF. CDR3 sequence (DNA): TGTGCCAGCAGTCCCCTCCACAGGGAACCCCATATTCAGAACACTGAAGCTTTCTTT.

The rearrangement links TRBV7-8 to TRBJ2-7, with no clear D. The CDR3 covers 14 residues. CDR1 and CDR2 (germline): SGHVS, FQNEAQ. Trimming pared 6 bases from V and 0 bases from J, leaving 12 bases between. The CDR3 is CASSSTVISYEQYF. In nucleotides, the CDR3 is TGTGCCAGCAGTTCTACAGTAATCTCCTACGAGCAGTACTTC.

The CDR3 here is CASTNQGGRTKKLFF. The CDR3, as DNA: TGTGCCAGCACCAATCAAGGGGGACGGACCAAAAAACTGTTTTTT. The rearrangement uses TRBV28 and TRBJ1-4, with a possible D match to TRBD1 (6 bases). Germline V lookup: CDR1 MDHEN, CDR2 SYDVKM. V dropped 7 bases and J dropped 9 bases, with 21 bases sitting between them. The CDR3 spans 15 residues.

The sample holds one count of this clone. The V call is TRBV25-1, the J call TRBJ2-5; the match to TRBD1 covers 10 bases. The CDR3 has 15 residues. CDR1 MGHDK and CDR2 SYGVNS come from the germline V gene. Germline trimming cut 3 bases from V and 4 bases from J; bases unmatched to any gene: 5. DNA of the CDR3: TGTGCCAGCAGTGATCGCCGGGACAGGGGAGAGACCCAGTACTTC. This sequence encodes CASSDRRDRGETQYF.

The chain recombines TRBV7-9 with TRBJ1-5, with 8 bases aligning to TRBD1. V gave up 4 bases and J gave up 12 bases; unmatched junction bases: 14. The CDR3 loop spans 15 amino acids. From germline, CDR1 is SEHNR and CDR2 FQNEAQ (reference sequence). The DNA of the CDR3 is TGTGCCAGCAGCTCGGACAGGGAGCCTCTCTACAACCAGCATTTT. It specifies CASSSDREPLYNQHF.

This clone appeared a few times. The J gene is TRBJ2-6, the V gene TRBV30; 8 nucleotides line up with TRBD1. There are 15 residues in the CDR3. The J segment lost 4 bases and the V segment lost 6 bases, leaving 8 bases of the junction unmatched. CDR1 is GTSNPN and CDR2 is SVGIG in the germline V gene (reference sequence). CDR3 protein: CACPGGSFGANVLTF. CDR3 coding DNA: TGTGCCTGTCCAGGGGGCTCGTTCGGGGCCAACGTCCTGACTTTC.